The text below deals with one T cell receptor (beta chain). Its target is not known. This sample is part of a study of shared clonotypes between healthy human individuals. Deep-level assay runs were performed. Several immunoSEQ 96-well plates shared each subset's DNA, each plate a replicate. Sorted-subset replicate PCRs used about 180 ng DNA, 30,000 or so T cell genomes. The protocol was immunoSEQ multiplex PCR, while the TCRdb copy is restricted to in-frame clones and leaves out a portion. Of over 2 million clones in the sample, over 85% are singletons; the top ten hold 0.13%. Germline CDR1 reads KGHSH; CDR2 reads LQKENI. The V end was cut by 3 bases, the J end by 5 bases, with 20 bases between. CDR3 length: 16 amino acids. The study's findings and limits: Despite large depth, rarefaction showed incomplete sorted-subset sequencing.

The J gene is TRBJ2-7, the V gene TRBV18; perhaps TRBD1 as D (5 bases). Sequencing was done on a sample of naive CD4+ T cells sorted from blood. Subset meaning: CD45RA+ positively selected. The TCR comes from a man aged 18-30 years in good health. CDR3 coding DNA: TGTGCCAGCTCACCTTCGGGTTTCACCAGGGCCAACGAGCAGTACTTC. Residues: CASSPSGFTRANEQYF.